These 27 T cell receptor beta chains were all obtained from the same sample, sequenced in a study of vaccination and CD4 T cells after COVID-19. Via MiXCR, TCRdb re-called the PCR reads, giving one row per CDR3 protein. The table lists tens of thousands of distinct CDR3 sequences, approximately 51% of them singletons. The sequenced sample was CD4+ T cells from blood, obtained before SARS-CoV-2 vaccination. The receptors shown here come from a human donor who had recovered from COVID-19.

Note on this clonotype: The junction shows a germline mismatch at one end, possibly a read error. The J gene is TRBJ1-2, the V gene TRBV27; D gene ambiguous. The CDR3 consists of 15 residues. Germline V CDR1 and CDR2: MNHEY, SMNVEV (reference sequence). The CDR3 bases are TGTGCCAACAGTTTATACCTCTACGAAAACTATGGCTACACCTTC. Translated: CANSLYLYENYGYTF.

This clonotype is termed medium-sized (0.01 to 0.1%). The chain joins TRBV15 to TRBJ1-2; D might be TRBD1 (5 bases). This CDR3 comprises 14 residues. The germline V and J ends were trimmed by 0 bases and 6 bases, with 11 bases remaining between them. Per the germline V gene, CDR1 is LNHNV and CDR2 is YYDKDF (reference sequence). The CDR3 sequence is CATSRDLGGDGYTF. The CDR3 region has the DNA TGTGCCACCAGCAGAGATTTAGGAGGGGATGGCTACACCTTC.

The chain is built from TRBV19 and TRBJ2-7, with 7 bases lining up with TRBD2. V was clipped by 3 bases and J by 2 bases; unmatched bases: 16. The CDR3 spans 18 residues. CDR1 and CDR2 (germline): LNHDA, SQIVND (reference sequence). This CDR3 is CASSISPGGEGRTYEQYF. The CDR3 region has the DNA TGTGCCAGTAGTATTTCACCCGGCGGGGAGGGTCGGACCTACGAGCAGTACTTC.

This sequence joins TRBV27 and TRBJ2-7; tentatively, D is TRBD2 (6 bases). The V end lost 6 bases, the J end lost 9 bases, and 24 bases lay between the germline ends. The CDR3 has 15 amino acids. Germline CDR1 MNHEY, CDR2 SMNVEV (reference sequence). The CDR3 nucleotides are TGTGCCAGCAGCCCGACGGGACTCACCCTAGGCGGGCAGTACTTC. Its translation is CASSPTGLTLGGQYF.

V and J are TRBV6-5 and TRBJ2-2, with 10 bases aligning to TRBD2. This CDR3 has 15 residues. Germline trimming cut 4 bases from V and 4 bases from J; bases unmatched to any gene: 3. Germline CDR1 is MNHEY and CDR2 is SVGAGI. This CDR3 is CASSWTSGGTGELFF. CDR3 in DNA: TGTGCCAGCAGTTGGACTAGCGGCGGCACCGGGGAGCTGTTTTTT.

This clonotype appeared a few times. The chain has TRBV12-3 or TRBV12-4 and TRBJ1-2; D gene uncertain. V was trimmed by 8 bases and J by 0 bases, leaving 7 bases between them. There are 12 residues in the CDR3. DNA of the CDR3: TGTGCCAGCGCTGCTTCTAACTATGGCTACACCTTC. Encoded protein: CASAASNYGYTF.

The chain carries TRBV20-1 and TRBJ2-3, with a tentative D call TRBD2 (6 bases). V was cut by 2 bases and J by 2 bases, with 26 bases left in between. The CDR3 covers 19 residues. The germline V gene encodes CDR1 DFQATT and CDR2 SNEGSKA (reference sequence). CDR3 amino acids: CSARSSDVKRVKNTDTQYF. The CDR3 DNA is TGCAGTGCTAGATCCAGCGATGTCAAGCGGGTCAAAAACACAGATACGCAGTATTTT.

The chain is built from TRBV6-1 and TRBJ2-4; weak D call: TRBD2 (5 bases). CDR3 length equals 14 residues. Between the trimmed V and J ends, which lost 6 bases and 0 bases, there was a span of 9 bases. Looked up from germline, CDR1 is MNHNS and CDR2 is SASEGT. DNA for the CDR3: TGTGCCAGCAGAGAGCGGACAGCCAAAAACATTCAGTACTTC. Its translation: CASRERTAKNIQYF.

The V gene is TRBV20-1, the J gene TRBJ2-1, with 13 bases matching TRBD2. The germline V gene encodes CDR1 DFQATT and CDR2 SNEGSKA (reference sequence). CDR3 length: 13 amino acids. V dropped 6 bases and J dropped 12; count of bases not matched to a gene: 8. CDR3 protein: CSASRTSGSLQFF. The CDR3 coding sequence is TGCAGTGCCAGCAGGACTAGCGGGAGTCTGCAGTTCTTC.

The rearrangement uses TRBV7-2 and TRBJ1-1; no definite D call. V was shortened by 4 bases and J by 4 bases, with 19 bases between the two germline ends. Germline lookup yields CDR1 SGHTA and CDR2 FQGNSA. The CDR3 covers 16 residues. The CDR3 reads CASSSLWGFTPTEAFF. The CDR3 nucleotides read TGTGCCAGCAGCTCCCTTTGGGGATTTACCCCCACTGAAGCTTTCTTT.

J is TRBJ1-5 and V is TRBV30; TRBD1 agrees at 7 bases. V lost 0 bases to trimming and J lost 0 bases; unmatched junction nucleotides: 2. Germline V lookup: CDR1 GTSNPN, CDR2 SVGIG (reference sequence). CDR3 length: 15 residues. CDR3 DNA: TGTGCCTGGAGTGTGGGACAGAGTAGCAATCAGCCCCAGCATTTT. Translating it yields CAWSVGQSSNQPQHF.

Points on this clonotype: One end of the junction is discordant with germline, which a read error may explain. The rearrangement uses TRBV7-7 and TRBJ2-1; 8 bases map to TRBD2. CDR1 is SSHAT, CDR2 FNYEAQ, per germline (reference sequence). The CDR3 has 15 residues. CDR3 in DNA: TGTGCTAGCAGCTCCTCCGGGACTAGTGGGGGTGAGCAGTTCTTC. Its translation is CASSSSGTSGGEQFF.

In its sample, this clonotype was seen a few times. V is TRBV27 and J is TRBJ1-5, with 7 nucleotides matching TRBD1. Germline trimming cut 5 bases from V and 4 bases from J; bases unmatched to any gene: 2. Germline V gene lookup returns CDR1 MNHEY and CDR2 SMNVEV (reference sequence). CDR3 length: 13 residues. CDR3 loop: CASSVGQNQPQHF. CDR3 bases: TGTGCCAGCAGTGTGGGACAGAATCAGCCCCAGCATTTT.

The genes are TRBV20-1 and TRBJ2-7; maybe TRBD2 (6 bases). The ends were cut back, 3 bases at V and 4 bases at J, with 19 bases in the middle. This CDR3 is built from 15 residues. CDR1 is DFQATT, CDR2 SNEGSKA, per germline (reference sequence). CDR3: CSASDKRTKLYEQYF. The CDR3 DNA follows: TGCAGTGCTAGTGATAAGCGGACTAAATTATACGAGCAGTACTTC.

This clonotype was observed a few times. An end of the junction differs from the germline gene, which may be a read error. V gene TRBV7-6 combines with J gene TRBJ2-3; 12 positions match TRBD2. Germline V gives CDR1 SGHVS, CDR2 FNYEAQ. The CDR3 is 14 residues long. Here the CDR3 DNA reads TGTGCCAGCAGCCTAGCGGGAGGGGAGAATACGCAGTATTTT. This encodes CASSLAGGENTQYF.

This rearrangement joins TRBV7-2 to TRBJ2-3, with 10 nucleotides matching TRBD2. Germline values: CDR1 SGHTA, CDR2 FQGNSA. CDR3 length: 17 amino acids. V lost 5 bases, J lost 0 bases, and 8 bases stayed unmatched. CDR3: CASSPLGLAASTDTQYF. In DNA, the CDR3 is TGTGCCAGCAGCCCCCTCGGACTAGCGGCTAGCACAGATACGCAGTATTTT.

In this sample, this clonotype turned up a few times. The CDR3 bases are TGCAGTGCTAGAGATAGAACTCGAAATTCACCCCTCCACTTT. Protein sequence: CSARDRTRNSPLHF. V and J are TRBV20-1 and TRBJ1-6; D gene ambiguous. Per the germline V gene, CDR1 is DFQATT and CDR2 is SNEGSKA (reference sequence). The CDR3 is 14 residues long. The V gene lost 0 bases and the J gene lost 7 bases, with 10 bases spanning the gap.

V usage is TRBV19 and J usage is TRBJ2-7; 10 bases are a match to TRBD2. V shed 5 bases and J 4 bases; nucleotides not matched to a gene: 2. CDR1 is LNHDA, CDR2 SQIVND, per germline (reference sequence). The CDR3 is 13 residues long. The CDR3 spells CASSLAGAYEQYF. CDR3 DNA: TGTGCCAGTAGTCTAGCGGGAGCGTACGAGCAGTACTTC.

V and J are TRBV20-1 and TRBJ2-2, with TRBD2 matching over 10 bases. From germline, CDR1 is DFQATT and CDR2 SNEGSKA (reference sequence). The CDR3 contains 17 residues. The ends lost 5 bases at V and 4 bases at J; junction bases unmatched: 13. CDR3 in DNA: TGCAGTGCTGCACTAGCGGGAATACGGGGATCCACCGGGGAGCTGTTTTTT. Amino acids: CSAALAGIRGSTGELFF.

A few counts support this clonotype. The chain joins TRBV18 to TRBJ2-7; a possible D gene is TRBD2 (8 bases). Trimming removed 2 bases at V and 6 bases at J, with 17 bases between. From germline, CDR1 is KGHSH and CDR2 LQKENI. The CDR3 runs to 15 residues. The CDR3, as DNA: TGTGCCAGCTCACCAACACAGGGGACTAGAGCCGAGCAGTACTTC. Amino acid sequence: CASSPTQGTRAEQYF.

The genes are TRBV10-3 and TRBJ1-5; 9 bases align to TRBD1. Germline V gene lookup returns CDR1 ENHRY and CDR2 SYGVKD. The CDR3 has 14 residues. With 6 bases clipped from V and 5 bases from J, the junction kept 5 bases outside the gene matches. The CDR3 is CAIRDRGPDQPQHF. DNA for the CDR3: TGTGCCATCAGGGACAGGGGTCCGGATCAGCCCCAGCATTTT.

Notes on this clonotype: Compared with germline, one end of the junction differs, possibly owing to a read error. The chain couples TRBV7-9 to TRBJ2-3, with D unresolved. From germline, CDR1 is SEHNR and CDR2 FQNEAQ (reference sequence). The CDR3 spans 15 residues. CDR3 sequence: CASSLADGSTYTQYF. As DNA, the CDR3 is TGTGCCAGCAGCTTAGCGGACGGATCCACATATACGCAGTATTTT.

The V call is TRBV7-9, the J call TRBJ2-7; a weak D match, TRBD2 (5 bases). V was cut by 3 bases and J by 7 bases, with 22 bases left in between. CDR3 length equals 16 residues. Looked up from germline, CDR1 is SEHNR and CDR2 is FQNEAQ (reference sequence). The CDR3 nucleotides read TGTGCCAGCAGCTTGTATGGTACTAGTCCTTCGGGGGAGCAGTACTTC. Protein: CASSLYGTSPSGEQYF.

The chain uses TRBV6-5 and TRBJ1-5; no definite D call. V was shortened by 0 bases and J by 6 bases, with 12 bases between the two germline ends. CDR1 is MNHEY and CDR2 is SVGAGI in the germline V gene. This CDR3 has 15 amino acids. The CDR3 DNA is TGTGCCAGCAGTTACTCGGATCAATTCGGTCAGCCCCAGCATTTT. As protein: CASSYSDQFGQPQHF.

The chain is built from TRBV20-1 and TRBJ2-3, with 14 bases aligning to TRBD2. Trimming took 4 bases from V and 5 from J; bases not matched to a gene: 8. This CDR3 is 16 amino acids long. Germline lookup yields CDR1 DFQATT and CDR2 SNEGSKA (reference sequence). The CDR3, as DNA: TGCAGTGCTAATCGGGGACTAGCGGGAGCGGGAGATACGCAGTATTTT. Translating it yields CSANRGLAGAGDTQYF.

V is TRBV29-1 and J is TRBJ2-5, with D unresolved. V shed 3 bases and J shed 4 bases, with 9 bases lying between them. Per the germline V gene, CDR1 is SQVTM and CDR2 is ANQGSEA. This CDR3 contains 12 residues. CDR3 loop: CSVDPNRETQYF. The CDR3 coding sequence is TGCAGCGTTGACCCCAATAGAGAGACCCAGTACTTC.

The chain carries TRBV20-1 and TRBJ2-5; TRBD1 matches at 8 bases. The germline V gene has CDR1 DFQATT and CDR2 SNEGSKA (reference sequence). The CDR3 runs to 15 residues. Trimming cost V 4 bases and J 1 base; bases outside gene matches: 8. This CDR3 is CSATGTGQLQETQYF. The CDR3 DNA reads TGCAGTGCTACCGGGACAGGTCAACTCCAAGAGACCCAGTACTTC.